A single sample is the source of the 21 T cell receptor beta chains below, sequenced in a study of shared clonotypes between healthy human individuals (dated by TCRdb to about 2020). The receptor library was made with the immunoSEQ multiplex PCR assay. TCRdb took over this immuneACCESS table, retaining in-frame rearrangements with V and J assigned. Such tables are incomplete; in checked studies, under half of the missing clones stem from an unresolved V gene, and the remainder is unexplained. This sample comprises under 650,000 clones, about 96% of them detected only once. The ten most abundant clones make up roughly 0.06% of the sample. The sequenced material came from naive CD4+ T cells sorted from blood. The cell subset or site label, read with the paper, signifies: CD45RA+ positively selected. These receptors all come from a woman in her 30s in good health.

The V call is TRBV28, the J call TRBJ1-1; D is uncertain. V shed 5 bases and J shed 7 bases, with 8 bases lying between them. The CDR3 consists of 11 residues. Per germline, CDR1 MDHEN and CDR2 SYDVKM. CDR3 coding DNA: TGTGCCAGCAGTGGAGCCTTTGAAGCTTTCTTT. Translated, it gives CASSGAFEAFF.

The rearrangement uses TRBV9 and TRBJ2-2; possibly TRBD1 for D (5 bases). There are 14 residues in the CDR3. The V and J ends lost 0 bases and 6 bases respectively, with 9 bases between them. Germline V lookup: CDR1 SGDLS, CDR2 YYNGEE. CDR3 in amino acids: CASSVAGSPGELFF. CDR3 nucleotides: TGTGCCAGCAGCGTAGCAGGGTCTCCCGGGGAGCTGTTTTTT. The complete variable domain, with remaining parts taken from reference TRBV9 and TRBJ2-2, reads DSGVTQTPKHLITATGQRVTLRCSPRSGDLSVYWYQQSLDQGLQFLIQYYNGEERAKGNILERFSAQQFPDLHSELNLSSLELGDSALYFCASSVAGSPGELFFGEGSRLTVL.

The count of this clone is one. The chain has TRBV7-9 and TRBJ2-5, with 12 bases aligning to TRBD2. Unmatched junction bases numbered 8, after V lost 1 base and J lost 5 bases. The CDR3 runs to 17 residues. The germline gives CDR1 SEHNR, CDR2 FQNEAQ (reference sequence). CDR3 protein: CASSLEATSGSGETQYF. For the CDR3, the DNA is TGTGCCAGCAGCTTAGAGGCGACTAGCGGGAGCGGGGAGACCCAGTACTTC.

J is TRBJ2-1 and V is TRBV2; D gene uncertain. Germline CDR1 reads SNHLY; CDR2 reads FYNNEI. The CDR3 sequence is 15 residues long. Trimming removed 11 bases from V and 4 bases from J, with 21 bases in between. The CDR3 is CASSLGGTTYNEQFF. Written as DNA, the CDR3 is TGTGCCTCATCTCTGGGCGGCACCACTTACAATGAGCAGTTCTTC.

The rearrangement joins TRBV6-1 to TRBJ2-4; the match to TRBD1 covers 7 bases. CDR1 and CDR2 from the germline V gene are MNHNS and SASEGT. V lost 6 bases and J lost 3; bases outside the gene matches: 8. This CDR3 contains 15 residues. In DNA, the CDR3 is TGTGCCAGCAGCGACACAGGGGTAGACAAAAACATTCAGTACTTC. Encoded protein: CASSDTGVDKNIQYF.

This chain uses TRBV14 with TRBJ2-5; 13 positions agree with TRBD2. Germline V gene data show CDR1 as SGHDN and CDR2 as FVKESK. This CDR3 contains 17 residues. V lost 4 bases to trimming and J lost 4 bases; unmatched junction nucleotides: 9. CDR3 nucleotide sequence: TGTGCCAGCAGCCCCTTGACTAGCGGGAGGATCGGAGAGACCCAGTACTTC. This codes for CASSPLTSGRIGETQYF.

The CDR3 DNA follows: TGTGCCAGCAGTTCCAGGACTAGCGGGAAATACGAGCAGTACTTC. This codes for CASSSRTSGKYEQYF. The chain uses TRBV6-5 and TRBJ2-7; 12 nucleotides line up with TRBD2. Germline trimming cut 4 bases from V and 4 bases from J; bases unmatched to any gene: 5. CDR3 length: 15 residues. The germline V gene encodes CDR1 MNHEY and CDR2 SVGAGI.

The genes are TRBV4-1 and TRBJ2-6; D may be TRBD2 (5 bases). Trimming removed 3 bases from V and 3 bases from J, with 24 bases in between. Germline V gene lookup returns CDR1 MGHRA and CDR2 YSYEKL. The CDR3 sequence is 20 residues long. The CDR3 sequence: CASSHKLSLGPAGGANVLTF. In nucleotides, the CDR3 is TGCGCCAGCAGCCATAAACTTTCCTTAGGGCCCGCGGGTGGGGCCAACGTCCTGACTTTC.

This CDR3 is CASSGPGQGNQPQHF. The CDR3 bases are TGTGCCAGCAGCGGCCCGGGACAGGGGAATCAGCCCCAGCATTTT. V usage is TRBV9 and J usage is TRBJ1-5, with TRBD1 matching 10 bases. V lost 3 bases, J lost 4 bases, and 4 bases stayed unmatched. This CDR3 spans 15 amino acids. Looked up from germline, CDR1 is SGDLS and CDR2 is YYNGEE.

This chain links TRBV28 with TRBJ2-2, with a weak D call TRBD1 (5 bases). Trimming shortened V by 7 bases and J by 10 bases, and 16 bases separated the two germline ends. Looked up from germline, CDR1 is MDHEN and CDR2 is SYDVKM. The CDR3 spans 13 residues. The DNA for the CDR3 is TGTGCCAGCACCGACAGTGGGTCCGAGGAGCTGTTTTTT. It encodes CASTDSGSEELFF. Drawing the rest from reference TRBV28 and TRBJ2-2, the complete variable domain is DVKVTQSSRYLVKRTGEKVFLECVQDMDHENMFWYRQDPGLGLRLIYFSYDVKMKEKGDIPEGYSVSREKKERFSLILESASTNQTSMYLCASTDSGSEELFFGEGSRLTVL.

The V and J genes are TRBV18 and TRBJ2-5; perhaps TRBD2 as D (7 bases). The DNA matches TRBJ2-7 better at its end, which makes the J call doubtful. Germline-derived CDR1 and CDR2 are KGHSH and LQKENI. CDR3 size: 14 residues. This CDR3 reads CASSPSGEGSEQYF. DNA of the CDR3: TGTGCCAGCTCACCCTCAGGGGAGGGGTCCGAGCAGTACTTC.

With regard to this clone: Other DNA sequences from this sample encode an identical CDR3 as well. The chain uses TRBV18 and TRBJ2-7; 8 bases fit TRBD1. After removal of 2 bases from V and 2 bases from J, the junction contained 2 bases not matched to a gene. From germline, CDR1 is KGHSH and CDR2 LQKENI. This CDR3 comprises 14 residues. The CDR3 reads CASSPGTGPYEQYF. CDR3 sequence (DNA): TGTGCCAGCTCACCAGGGACAGGTCCCTACGAGCAGTACTTC.

The genes are TRBV5-6 and TRBJ1-1; D is unresolved. The CDR3 has 15 amino acids. Trimming cost V 4 bases and J 1 base, with 14 bases left between them. The germline gives CDR1 SGHDT, CDR2 YYEEEE. The CDR3 coding sequence is TGTGCCAGCAGCCTGTGGGGAGCATCGAACACTGAAGCTTTCTTT. This translates into CASSLWGASNTEAFF.

The genes are TRBV7-9 and TRBJ1-2; 10 bases line up with TRBD1. The CDR3 runs 13 residues. Germline loops: CDR1 SEHNR, CDR2 FQNEAQ (reference sequence). V shed 5 bases, J shed 6 bases, and the junction held 3 bases outside the gene matches. CDR3 bases: TGTGCCAGCAGCAACGGACAGGGGGATGGCTACACCTTC. Translation: CASSNGQGDGYTF.

The rearrangement links TRBV29-1 to TRBJ1-2, with TRBD1 matching 7 bases. The V and J ends lost 5 bases and 4 bases, in that order; junction bases with no gene match: 10. The CDR3 has 14 amino acids. In germline, CDR1 is SQVTM, CDR2 ANQGSEA. The CDR3 DNA sequence: TGCAGCGTTTCGGAGCTGTGGGACAGCTATGGCTACACCTTC. It yields the protein CSVSELWDSYGYTF.

CDR3 loop: CASSPQGASGYTF. The DNA of the CDR3 is TGTGCCAGCAGTCCACAGGGGGCCTCTGGCTACACCTTC. This chain uses TRBV28 with TRBJ1-2; 9 bases fit TRBD1. The CDR3 is made up of 13 amino acids. The germline gives CDR1 MDHEN, CDR2 SYDVKM. J was trimmed by 7 bases and V by 5 bases; bases with no gene match: 5.

The J gene is TRBJ2-5, the V gene TRBV19; 8 bases align to TRBD1. CDR1 is LNHDA, CDR2 SQIVND, per germline (reference sequence). V was clipped by 0 bases and J by 4 bases; unmatched bases: 4. This CDR3 has 15 amino acids. DNA for the CDR3: TGTGCCAGTAGTATAGACAGGGGGCTAGGAGAGACCCAGTACTTC. Residues: CASSIDRGLGETQYF.

CDR3 region: CASSQTNHNSPLHF. The CDR3 region has the DNA TGTGCCAGCAGCCAGACCAACCATAATTCACCCCTCCACTTT. The chain links TRBV14 to TRBJ1-6; D is undetermined. This CDR3 spans 14 amino acids. Trimming stripped 3 bases from V and 5 bases from J, with 8 bases between. Germline V gene lookup returns CDR1 SGHDN and CDR2 FVKESK.

The V call is TRBV28, the J call TRBJ1-5; TRBD1 is a possible D gene (6 bases). Germline V lookup: CDR1 MDHEN, CDR2 SYDVKM. This CDR3 has 13 residues. V was cut by 7 bases and J by 6 bases, with 13 bases left in between. The CDR3 loop is CASIRGAGQPQHF. CDR3 bases: TGTGCCAGCATTCGGGGGGCGGGTCAGCCCCAGCATTTT.

V and J are TRBV11-3 and TRBJ2-1; 9 bases fit TRBD1. Germline CDR1 SGHNT, CDR2 YENEEA. This CDR3 contains 17 residues. J was trimmed by 7 bases and V by 3 bases; bases with no gene match: 13. Here the CDR3 reads CASSLGTGRSTKNEQFF. The CDR3 DNA is TGTGCCAGCAGCTTGGGGACAGGGCGGTCCACTAAAAATGAGCAGTTCTTC.

The rearrangement joins TRBV2 to TRBJ1-1; a possible D gene is TRBD1 (5 bases). Germline V lookup: CDR1 SNHLY, CDR2 FYNNEI. The CDR3 sequence is 15 residues long. Trimming shortened V by 1 base and J by 5 bases, and 14 bases separated the two germline ends. This CDR3 reads CASSEGYFEGTEAFF. The CDR3 nucleotides read TGTGCCAGCAGTGAAGGGTACTTTGAGGGGACTGAAGCTTTCTTT.